The T cell receptor beta chain described here comes from a study of T cells in Graves' hyperthyroidism and ophthalmopathy. This clonotype appeared a few times. The antigen is undetermined. Aged 18 to 65, the patients had hyperthyroidism that was newly diagnosed and had lasted under 2 months. The investigators amplified TCR beta CDR3 regions from RNA transcripts. The HTBI primer set drove a first-round RT-PCR of the TCR CDR3. MiXCR was run by TCRdb on the multiplex PCR reads, yielding one entry per CDR3 protein. Here the sample spans roughly 510,000 distinct CDR3 sequences, around 20% being singletons. Whole-study results and caveats: A model built on 13 V-J features separated ophthalmopathy from stable hyperthyroidism. Most thyroid-expanded clonotypes above 0.001 were also found in blood. Prediction of ophthalmopathy progression came a median roughly 6.6 months pre-onset.

This TCR was recovered from a young man with Graves' hyperthyroidism. The sequenced sample consisted of blood.

CDR3 DNA: TGTGCCAGCAGTACCGGACGACCCCTTCACAATGAGCAGTTCTTC. This translates into CASSTGRPLHNEQFF. This chain joins TRBV6-1 and TRBJ2-1; D unresolved. The V gene lost 5 bases and the J gene lost 5 bases, with 16 bases spanning the gap. CDR1 is MNHNS and CDR2 is SASEGT in the germline V gene. The CDR3 consists of 15 residues.